In its sample, the clone carrying this TCR beta chain was seen a few times. Its antigen remains unidentified. This record comes from a study of shared clonotypes between healthy human individuals. Overall study: Three CD4 naive, three CD4 memory, two CD8 naive and one CD8 memory plate were used per donor. The study's findings and limits: Naive subsets, compared against memory subsets, generally had larger estimated richness values.

This CDR3 is built from 12 residues. Germline CDR1 and CDR2: GTSNPN and SVGIG (reference sequence). V lost 5 bases, J lost 7 bases, and 3 bases stayed unmatched. Sequencing was performed with immunoSEQ multiplex PCR; in TCRdb, only in-frame clones are kept and a portion is missing. The sample lists about 1 million clones, about 76% seen once, with approximately 1.5% in the top ten. This sequence joins TRBV30 and TRBJ1-5; 9 positions agree with TRBD1. The sequenced sample consisted of memory CD4+ T cells sorted from blood. Subset: CD45RA-negative fraction. The sequence derives from a man in his late teens or twenties in good health. CDR3 nucleotides: TGTGCCTGGGACAGGGGGAACCAGCCCCAGCATTTT. Its translation is CAWDRGNQPQHF.